Detailed here is one T cell receptor beta chain. These data originate in a study of T cells expressing NK-cell markers. 5'RACE template switching with UMIs produced the TCR beta cDNA. TCRdb reprocessed the 5' RACE reads, keeping one entry per CDR3 protein, no DNA. The ten top clones account for roughly 8%, within a sample of some 410,000 distinct CDR3 sequences. This CDR3 is built from 14 residues. The V gene's germline CDR1 is SGHTA and CDR2 FQGNSA. What was sequenced was blood T cells: a sorted CD56 or NKG2C T cell subset, CD4+ or CD8+ T cells, or bulk PBMC T cells (not recorded which). The gene calls are TRBV7-2 and TRBJ1-2; without DNA, the TCRdb call of TRBD1 cannot be checked. The sequence derives from a woman aged 18-70 years in good health. The CDR3 loop is CASSPIPGDYGYTF. The entire variable domain, with the rest obtained from reference TRBV7-2 and TRBJ1-2, is as follows: GAGVSQSPSNKVTEKGKDVELRCDPISGHTALYWYRQSLGQGLEFLIYFQGNSAPDKSGLPSDRFSAERTGGSVSTLTIQRTQQEDSAVYLCASSPIPGDYGYTFGSGTRLTVV.